Shown below are 24 T cell receptor beta chains from a single sample sequenced in a study of shared clonotypes between healthy human individuals. The data were produced by immunoSEQ multiplex PCR, yet TCRdb's version contains in-frame clones alone and is incomplete. Of approximately 1.9 million clones in the sample, just over 90% were seen once. Naive CD8 cells were CD45RO-negative, positively selected for CCR7, excluding terminally differentiated effector memory CD45RA+ cells. The sample taken for sequencing was naive CD8+ T cells from PBMCs. The origin of the receptors is a man aged 18 to 29 in good health. Some clones in this sample may be carry-over from other donors' samples.

The table lists this clone with a count of one. One junction end does not reproduce the germline sequence, and a read error may be involved. This rearrangement joins TRBV5-1 to TRBJ2-4; D uncertain. Per the germline V gene, CDR1 is SGHRS and CDR2 is YFSETQ. The CDR3 is 14 residues long. The CDR3 region is CASSTAFSHHPPVF. The DNA for the CDR3 is TGCGCCAGCAGCACCGCCTTTTCACACCACCCCCCGGTCTTC.

This rearrangement joins TRBV4-2 to TRBJ2-7, with 9 nucleotides matching TRBD1. CDR1 LGHNA and CDR2 YNFKEQ come from the germline V gene. CDR3 length: 15 amino acids. V shed 4 bases, J shed 1 base, and the junction held 5 bases outside the gene matches. The CDR3 protein is CASSLDRGKSYEQYF. CDR3 DNA: TGTGCCAGCAGCCTAGACAGGGGGAAGTCCTACGAGCAGTACTTC.

Notes on this clone: Other DNA sequences in this sample translate to the same CDR3. This chain links TRBV30 with TRBJ2-7; D ambiguous. The CDR3 is 13 residues long. Per the germline V gene, CDR1 is GTSNPN and CDR2 is SVGIG (reference sequence). The V end lost 1 base, the J end lost 0 bases, and 7 bases lay between the germline ends. The CDR3 loop is CAWSGPISYEQYF. The CDR3 coding sequence is TGTGCCTGGAGTGGACCGATCTCCTACGAGCAGTACTTC. The whole variable domain, remainder taken from reference TRBV30 and TRBJ2-7, is SQTIHQWPATLVQPVGSPLSLECTVEGTSNPNLYWYRQAAGRGLQLLFYSVGIGQISSEVPQNLSASRPQDRQFILSSKKLLLSDSGFYLCAWSGPISYEQYFGPGTRLTVT.

This clone was seen just once. V is TRBV4-1 and J is TRBJ1-2, with TRBD1 matching 9 bases. In germline, CDR1 is MGHRA, CDR2 YSYEKL. V gave up 3 bases and J gave up 4 bases; unmatched junction bases: 9. The length of the CDR3 is 16 residues. CDR3 protein: CASSQKQGAGVYGYTF. CDR3 DNA sequence: TGCGCCAGCAGCCAGAAACAGGGGGCCGGGGTCTATGGCTACACCTTC.

This sequence joins TRBV29-1 and TRBJ2-4; D might be TRBD1 or TRBD2, each matching 5 bases. The V end was cut by 4 bases, the J end by 4 bases, with 17 bases between. The CDR3 is 15 residues long. Germline V gene sequence: CDR1 SQVTM, CDR2 ANQGSEA. CDR3 residues: CSVGDPTQVKNIQYF. The CDR3 DNA reads as TGCAGCGTTGGGGACCCCACACAAGTAAAAAACATTCAGTACTTC.

Concerning this clone itself: One junction end does not reproduce the germline sequence, and a read error may be involved. The chain employs TRBV6-1 and TRBJ1-1, with D maybe TRBD1 (6 bases). Germline CDR1 and CDR2: MNHNS and SASEGT. There are 15 residues in the CDR3. CDR3 in DNA: TGTGCCAGCAGTGAAGGCAACCTCCGGGACACAGAAGCTTTCTTT. Translation gives CASSEGNLRDTEAFF.

The rearrangement links TRBV15 to TRBJ1-1; D is unresolved. Germline V lookup: CDR1 LNHNV, CDR2 YYDKDF (reference sequence). This CDR3 is built from 13 residues. V dropped 1 base and J dropped 7 bases, with 10 bases sitting between them. The CDR3 bases are TGTGCCACCAGCAGAGGCAATCCACTTGAAGCTTTCTTT. Protein: CATSRGNPLEAFF. Full variable domain (remainder filled in from reference TRBV15 and TRBJ1-1): DAMVIQNPRYQVTQFGKPVTLSCSQTLNHNVMYWYQQKSSQAPKLLFHYYDKDFNNEADTPDNFQSRRPNTSFCFLDIRSPGLGDTAMYLCATSRGNPLEAFFGQGTRLTVV.

The chain has TRBV13 and TRBJ2-7; D perhaps matches TRBD2 (6 bases). Trimming took off 5 bases at V and 2 bases at J, with 13 bases between the two ends. Germline-derived CDR1 and CDR2 are PRHDT and FYEKMQ (reference sequence). This CDR3 region has 14 residues. The CDR3 loop reads CASSAGGGPYEQYF. For the CDR3, the DNA is TGTGCCAGCAGCGCCGGGGGAGGACCCTACGAGCAGTACTTC.

V gene TRBV29-1 combines with J gene TRBJ2-1; D not resolved. The ends were cut back, 3 bases at V and 8 bases at J, with 14 bases in the middle. This CDR3 is built from 13 residues. Germline CDR1 and CDR2: SQVTM and ANQGSEA. The CDR3 sequence: CSVDLPLGYEQFF. The CDR3 DNA follows: TGCAGCGTTGATCTCCCCCTCGGGTATGAGCAGTTCTTC.

The V and J genes are TRBV7-6 and TRBJ1-1; no clear D gene. The CDR3 is made up of 16 amino acids. V was cut by 5 bases and J by 2 bases, with 18 bases left in between. Germline V gene lookup returns CDR1 SGHVS and CDR2 FNYEAQ. The CDR3 coding sequence is TGTGCCAGCAGCACCCCTCCTTCGGGTGGAAACACTGAAGCTTTCTTT. It codes for CASSTPPSGGNTEAFF.

The J gene is TRBJ2-1, the V gene TRBV28; 13 nucleotides match TRBD2. Germline V lookup: CDR1 MDHEN, CDR2 SYDVKM. The J segment lost 2 bases and the V segment lost 8 bases, leaving 9 bases of the junction unmatched. This CDR3 has 17 amino acids. CDR3 DNA: TGTGCCAGCTGGACTAGCGGGAGTTCGGCCCCCTACAATGAGCAGTTCTTC. Its translation is CASWTSGSSAPYNEQFF.

The V call is TRBV9, the J call TRBJ1-2; perhaps TRBD1 as D (5 bases). Germline assignment: CDR1 SGDLS and CDR2 YYNGEE. This CDR3 has 18 residues. Trimming pared 3 bases from V and 4 bases from J, leaving 25 bases between. The CDR3 is CASSEPLVGTEGTYGYTF. The CDR3 DNA sequence: TGTGCCAGCAGCGAACCACTAGTCGGGACGGAAGGGACCTATGGCTACACCTTC.

This chain links TRBV27 with TRBJ2-7; 9 nucleotides match TRBD1. Germline CDR1 and CDR2: MNHEY and SMNVEV (reference sequence). The junction had 7 bases not matched to a gene; V was cut back by 3 bases and J by 7 bases. There are 14 residues in the CDR3. The CDR3 is CASSFGDRVGEQYF. In nucleotides, the CDR3 is TGTGCCAGCAGTTTCGGGGACAGGGTAGGAGAGCAGTACTTC.

The V gene is TRBV9, the J gene TRBJ2-4; no firm D call. V lost 3 bases, J lost 1 base, and 14 bases lay in between. The CDR3 covers 16 residues. Germline V lookup: CDR1 SGDLS, CDR2 YYNGEE. The CDR3 protein is CASSARPRRAKNIQYF. DNA of the CDR3: TGTGCCAGCAGCGCCCGCCCCCGCCGGGCCAAAAACATTCAGTACTTC.

This clone has just one count. The chain uses TRBV5-4 and TRBJ2-3; possibly TRBD2 for D (6 bases). The germline CDR1 and CDR2 sequences are SGHNT and YYREEE (reference sequence). Trimming took 1 base from V and 4 from J, leaving 13 bases between them. The CDR3 loop spans 15 amino acids. The CDR3 coding sequence is TGTGCCAGCAGCTTGAAGGGAGGCCCCCCAGATACGCAGTATTTT. Its translation: CASSLKGGPPDTQYF.

The chain has TRBV19 and TRBJ1-1, with TRBD1 as a possible D gene (5 bases). CDR1 is LNHDA, CDR2 SQIVND, per germline (reference sequence). This CDR3 region has 14 residues. V lost 5 bases, J lost 2 bases, and 12 bases lay in between. The CDR3 coding sequence is TGTGCCAGTAGTCCAAGGACAATAAACACTGAAGCTTTCTTT. As protein: CASSPRTINTEAFF.

The rearrangement uses TRBV19 and TRBJ2-2; no firm D call. The CDR3 length is 16 residues. The V end was cut by 3 bases, the J end by 6 bases, with 17 bases between. Germline assignment: CDR1 LNHDA and CDR2 SQIVND (reference sequence). The CDR3 coding sequence is TGTGCCAGTAGTATGGTCCGGACCTCTGTCTCCGGGGAGCTGTTTTTT. Its translation is CASSMVRTSVSGELFF.

V gene TRBV9 combines with J gene TRBJ1-2; no reliable D call. Germline V gives CDR1 SGDLS, CDR2 YYNGEE. Between the trimmed V and J ends, which lost 5 bases and 8 bases, there was a span of 13 bases. There are 12 residues in the CDR3. CDR3 in DNA: TGTGCCAGCAGGCTCCTGGCGGGGGGCTACACCTTC. This gives the protein CASRLLAGGYTF.

The CDR3 region is CASQGLDSGNTIYF. The CDR3 DNA is TGTGCCAGCCAGGGGTTAGACTCTGGAAACACCATATATTTT. The chain has TRBV25-1 and TRBJ1-3; the D gene is possibly TRBD1 (6 bases). This CDR3 comprises 14 residues. Trimming left V 8 bases short and J 0 bases short, with 11 bases between. Germline values: CDR1 MGHDK, CDR2 SYGVNS.

The chain has TRBV6-1 and TRBJ2-7; 7 positions agree with TRBD2. Germline V gene data show CDR1 as MNHNS and CDR2 as SASEGT. V gave up 3 bases and J gave up 2 bases; unmatched junction bases: 7. The CDR3 runs to 15 residues. The chain's CDR3 is CASSELWGRAYEQYF. CDR3 DNA: TGTGCCAGCAGTGAGCTTTGGGGGAGGGCCTACGAGCAGTACTTC.

About this clone: Other DNA sequences from this sample encode an identical CDR3 as well. The rearrangement uses TRBV9 and TRBJ2-7; unclear D gene. The CDR3 length is 13 residues. Trimming took 4 bases from V and 2 from J, leaving 10 bases between them. Germline lookup yields CDR1 SGDLS and CDR2 YYNGEE. The CDR3 coding sequence is TGTGCCAGCAGCCCAGGCCTAACCTACGAGCAGTACTTC. Protein: CASSPGLTYEQYF. Variable domain in full (rest from reference TRBV9 and TRBJ2-7): DSGVTQTPKHLITATGQRVTLRCSPRSGDLSVYWYQQSLDQGLQFLIQYYNGEERAKGNILERFSAQQFPDLHSELNLSSLELGDSALYFCASSPGLTYEQYFGPGTRLTVT.

The chain links TRBV10-3 to TRBJ2-3; D remains ambiguous. This CDR3 comprises 12 residues. The germline gives CDR1 ENHRY, CDR2 SYGVKD. The V gene lost 9 bases and the J gene lost 6 bases, with 13 bases spanning the gap. The CDR3 DNA reads as TGTGCCATGTCAGACTGGGATGATACGCAGTATTTT. It is translated as CAMSDWDDTQYF.

V and J are TRBV7-9 and TRBJ2-1; D perhaps matches TRBD2 (6 bases). Germline lookup yields CDR1 SEHNR and CDR2 FQNEAQ (reference sequence). The CDR3 has 14 residues. The ends were cut back, 8 bases at V and 8 bases at J, with 19 bases in the middle. The CDR3 sequence is CASRTLAVWDEQFF. In nucleotides, the CDR3 is TGTGCCAGCCGTACTTTAGCGGTGTGGGATGAGCAGTTCTTC.

The chain employs TRBV6-5 and TRBJ1-2, with TRBD1 matching 9 bases. This CDR3 region has 12 residues. V lost 11 bases and J lost 3; bases outside the gene matches: 4. Germline-derived CDR1 and CDR2 are MNHEY and SVGAGI. The CDR3 is CAAGDRDYGYTF. CDR3 nucleotide sequence: TGTGCCGCTGGGGACAGGGACTATGGCTACACCTTC.